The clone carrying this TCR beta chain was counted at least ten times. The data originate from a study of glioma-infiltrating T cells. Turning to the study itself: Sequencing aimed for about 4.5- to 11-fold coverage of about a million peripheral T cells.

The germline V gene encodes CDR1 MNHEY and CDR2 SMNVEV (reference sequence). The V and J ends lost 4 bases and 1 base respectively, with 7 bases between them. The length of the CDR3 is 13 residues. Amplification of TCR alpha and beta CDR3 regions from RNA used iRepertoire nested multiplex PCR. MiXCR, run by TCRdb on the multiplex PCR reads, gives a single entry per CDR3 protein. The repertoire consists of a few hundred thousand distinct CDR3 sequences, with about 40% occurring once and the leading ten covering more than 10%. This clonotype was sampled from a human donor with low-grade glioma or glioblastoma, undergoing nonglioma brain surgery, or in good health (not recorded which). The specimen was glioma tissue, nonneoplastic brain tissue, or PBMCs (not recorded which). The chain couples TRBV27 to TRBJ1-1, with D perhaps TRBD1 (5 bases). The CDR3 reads CASSWGRNTEAFF. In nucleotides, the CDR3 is TGTGCCAGCAGTTGGGGGAGGAACACTGAAGCTTTCTTT.